This entry features one T cell receptor (beta chain) sequence. No antigen is known for it. No base qualities exist here, and no much larger clone lies one base off it. This sample stems from a study of immune characterization of retroperitoneal liposarcoma (dated by TCRdb to the late 2010s). Libraries came from PCR. Sequencing took place on a NextSeq 500. In-frame beta chains were kept once TCRdb had trimmed the public reads at Q25 with fastp and called clones with MiXCR. Every entry covers one CDR3 protein and lists the most common genes and DNA from its rows. In this sample the table shows around 11,000 distinct CDR3 sequences, around a quarter of which occur a single time. The ten largest make up around 7.7% of the sample. The specimen was tumor tissue. The clonotype comes from a male donor with retroperitoneal liposarcoma.

The sequenced DNA is TGTGCCAGCAGTGAAGGAGAAACCAATGAGCAGTTCTTC. Protein translation: CASSEGETNEQFF. Rearrangement joined TRBV6-1 to TRBJ2-1; the D gene assignment is ambiguous. V gives up 1 base and J gives up 6 bases, and the segment between their germline ends measures 7 bases. In the germline V gene, CDR1 corresponds to MNHNS and CDR2 to SASEGT. Counted from cysteine to phenylalanine, this CDR3 has 13 amino acids. Only the CDR3 DNA stays, 39 bases, in frame from base 1.